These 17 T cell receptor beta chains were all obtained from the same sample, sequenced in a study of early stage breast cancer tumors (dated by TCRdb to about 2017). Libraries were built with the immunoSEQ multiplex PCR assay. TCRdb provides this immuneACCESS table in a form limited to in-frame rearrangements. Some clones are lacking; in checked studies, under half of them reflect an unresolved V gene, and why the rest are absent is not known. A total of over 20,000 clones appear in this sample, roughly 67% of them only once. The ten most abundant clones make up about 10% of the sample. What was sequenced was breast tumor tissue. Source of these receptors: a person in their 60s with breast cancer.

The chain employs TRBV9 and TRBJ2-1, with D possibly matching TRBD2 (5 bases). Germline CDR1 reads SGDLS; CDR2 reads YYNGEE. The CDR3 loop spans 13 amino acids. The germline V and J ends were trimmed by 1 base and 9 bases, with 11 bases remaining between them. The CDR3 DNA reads TGTGCCAGCAGCGTATTAACGAGCGGTGAGCAGTTCTTC. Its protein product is CASSVLTSGEQFF.

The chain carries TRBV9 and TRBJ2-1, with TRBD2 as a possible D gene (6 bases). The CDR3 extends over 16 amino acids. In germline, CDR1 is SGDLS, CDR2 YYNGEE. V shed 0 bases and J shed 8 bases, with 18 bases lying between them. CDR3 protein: CASSVAPREWVDEQFF. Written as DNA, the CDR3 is TGTGCCAGCAGCGTAGCTCCACGGGAGTGGGTGGATGAGCAGTTCTTC.

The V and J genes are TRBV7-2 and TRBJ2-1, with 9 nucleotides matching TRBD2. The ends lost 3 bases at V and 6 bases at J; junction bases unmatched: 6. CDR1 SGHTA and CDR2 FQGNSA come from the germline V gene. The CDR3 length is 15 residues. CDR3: CASSFAGGQLNEQFF. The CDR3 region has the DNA TGTGCCAGCAGCTTCGCGGGAGGGCAACTCAATGAGCAGTTCTTC.

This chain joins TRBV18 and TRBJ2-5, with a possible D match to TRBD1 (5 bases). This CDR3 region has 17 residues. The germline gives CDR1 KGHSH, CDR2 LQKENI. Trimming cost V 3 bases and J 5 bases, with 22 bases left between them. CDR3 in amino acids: CASSPTPRVFGQETQYF. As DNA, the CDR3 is TGTGCCAGCTCACCGACTCCCAGGGTCTTTGGCCAGGAGACCCAGTACTTC. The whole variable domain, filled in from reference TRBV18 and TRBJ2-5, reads NAGVMQNPRHLVRRRGQEARLRCSPMKGHSHVYWYRQLPEEGLKFMVYLQKENIIDESGMPKERFSAEFPKEGPSILRIQQVVRGDSAAYFCASSPTPRVFGQETQYFGPGTRLLVL.

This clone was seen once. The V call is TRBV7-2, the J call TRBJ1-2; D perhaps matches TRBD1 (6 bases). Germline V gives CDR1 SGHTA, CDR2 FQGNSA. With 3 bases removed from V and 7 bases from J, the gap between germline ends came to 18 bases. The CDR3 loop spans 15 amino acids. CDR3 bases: TGTGCCAGCAGCTTTCTACAGGGTTTACAGGGTGGCTACACCTTC. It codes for CASSFLQGLQGGYTF.

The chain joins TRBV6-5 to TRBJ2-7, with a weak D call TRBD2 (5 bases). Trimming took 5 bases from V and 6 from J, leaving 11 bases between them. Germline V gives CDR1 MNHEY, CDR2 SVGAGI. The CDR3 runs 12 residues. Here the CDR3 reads CASSQTGSEQYF. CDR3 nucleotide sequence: TGTGCCAGCAGTCAGACTGGGAGCGAGCAGTACTTC.

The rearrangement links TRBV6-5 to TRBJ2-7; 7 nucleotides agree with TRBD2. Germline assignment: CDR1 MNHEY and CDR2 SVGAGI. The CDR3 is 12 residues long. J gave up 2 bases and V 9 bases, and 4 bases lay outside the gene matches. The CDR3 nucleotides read TGTGCCAGTGGACGGGGGGCCTACGAGCAGTACTTC. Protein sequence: CASGRGAYEQYF.

The CDR3 nucleotides read TGTGCCAGCAGCCCTGCGGGCTCCTACGAGCAGTACTTC. Its translation is CASSPAGSYEQYF. The chain employs TRBV7-8 and TRBJ2-7; D is possibly TRBD2 (5 bases). The CDR3 covers 13 residues. Germline values: CDR1 SGHVS, CDR2 FQNEAQ. Trimming pared 5 bases from V and 0 bases from J, leaving 8 bases between.

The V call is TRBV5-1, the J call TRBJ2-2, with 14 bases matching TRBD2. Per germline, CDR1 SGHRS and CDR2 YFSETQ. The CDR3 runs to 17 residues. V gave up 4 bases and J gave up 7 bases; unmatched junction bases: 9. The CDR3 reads CASSPGTSGSESGELFF. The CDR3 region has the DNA TGCGCCAGCAGCCCCGGGACTAGCGGGAGTGAGAGCGGGGAGCTGTTTTTT.

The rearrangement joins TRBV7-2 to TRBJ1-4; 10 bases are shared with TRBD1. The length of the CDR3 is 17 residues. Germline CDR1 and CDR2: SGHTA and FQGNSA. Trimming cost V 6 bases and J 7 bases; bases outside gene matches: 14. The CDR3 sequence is CASSNRTGGRSGEKLFF. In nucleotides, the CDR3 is TGTGCCAGCAGTAATCGGACAGGGGGTCGGAGCGGTGAAAAACTGTTTTTT.

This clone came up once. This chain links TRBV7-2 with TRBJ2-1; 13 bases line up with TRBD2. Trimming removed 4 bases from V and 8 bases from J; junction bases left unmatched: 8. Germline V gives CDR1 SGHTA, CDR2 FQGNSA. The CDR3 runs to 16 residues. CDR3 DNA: TGTGCCAGCAGCTCATGGACTAGCGGGAGAGGGCATGAGCAGTTCTTC. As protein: CASSSWTSGRGHEQFF.

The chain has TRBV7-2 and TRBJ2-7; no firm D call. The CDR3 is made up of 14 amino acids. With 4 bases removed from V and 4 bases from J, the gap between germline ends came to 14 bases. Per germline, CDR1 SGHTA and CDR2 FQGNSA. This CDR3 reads CASSSSSAVYEQYF. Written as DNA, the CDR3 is TGTGCCAGCAGCTCCTCCAGCGCGGTTTACGAGCAGTACTTC.

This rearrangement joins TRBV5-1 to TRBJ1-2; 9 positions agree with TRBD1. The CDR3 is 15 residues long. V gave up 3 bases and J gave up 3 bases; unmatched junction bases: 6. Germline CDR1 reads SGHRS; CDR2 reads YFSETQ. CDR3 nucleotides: TGCGCCAGCAGCTCACAGGGGGCCATGGACTATGGCTACACCTTC. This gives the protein CASSSQGAMDYGYTF. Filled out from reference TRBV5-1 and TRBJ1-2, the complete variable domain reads KAGVTQTPRYLIKTRGQQVTLSCSPISGHRSVSWYQQTPGQGLQFLFEYFSETQRNKGNFPGRFSGRQFSNSRSEMNVSTLELGDSALYLCASSSQGAMDYGYTFGSGTRLTVV.

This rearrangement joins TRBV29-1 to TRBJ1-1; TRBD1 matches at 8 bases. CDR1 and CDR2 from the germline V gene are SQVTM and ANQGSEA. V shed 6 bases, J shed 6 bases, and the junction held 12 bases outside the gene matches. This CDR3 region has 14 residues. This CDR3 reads CSVLRGQVVAEAFF. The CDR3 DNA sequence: TGCAGCGTCCTCAGGGGGCAAGTCGTTGCTGAAGCTTTCTTT.

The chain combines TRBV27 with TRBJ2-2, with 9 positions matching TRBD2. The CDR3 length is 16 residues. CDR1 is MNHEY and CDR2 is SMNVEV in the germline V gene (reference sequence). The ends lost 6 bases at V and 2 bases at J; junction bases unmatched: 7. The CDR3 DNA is TGTGCCAGCAGCACAGGACTAGCGACTAACACCGGGGAGCTGTTTTTT. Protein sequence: CASSTGLATNTGELFF.

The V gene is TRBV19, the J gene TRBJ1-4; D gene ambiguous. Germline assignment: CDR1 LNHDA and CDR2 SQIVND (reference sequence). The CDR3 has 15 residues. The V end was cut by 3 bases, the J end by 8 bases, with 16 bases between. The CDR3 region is CASSITPTTPEKLFF. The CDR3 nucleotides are TGTGCCAGTAGTATCACTCCGACAACCCCCGAAAAACTGTTTTTT.

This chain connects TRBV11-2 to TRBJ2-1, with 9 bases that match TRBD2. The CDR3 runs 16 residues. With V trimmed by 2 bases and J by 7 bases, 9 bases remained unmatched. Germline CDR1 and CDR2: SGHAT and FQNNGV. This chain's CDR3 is CASSLLAGINRNEQFF. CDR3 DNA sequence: TGTGCCAGCAGCTTACTAGCGGGAATTAATAGGAATGAGCAGTTCTTC.